This T cell receptor (beta chain) was sequenced in a study of blood T cell repertoires in COVID-19. For the study at large: Acute and convalescent COVID-19 samples came from the United States, Italy and Spain.

Categorization into cohorts depended on clinical history that participants reported. Symptom resolution, clearance, or two negative PCRs marked donors in Cohort 3 as recovered. This clone has only one observation. Authors' processing steps: Amplification from reference gene primers served as the basis for estimated nucleated cell counts. Sequenced by immunoSEQ multiplex PCR; TCRdb stores in-frame clones only, minus some. For V, J and clone size, that table is used; D and trimming come from the DNA. Of fewer than 350,000 clones listed, approximately 90% were seen once; the top ten hold 9.5%. The CDR3 extends over 14 amino acids. The V end was cut by 6 bases, the J end by 8 bases, with 16 bases between. Germline V CDR1 and CDR2: KGHSH, LQKENI.

The V gene is TRBV18, the J gene TRBJ1-4; tentatively, D is TRBD1 (6 bases). The TCR comes from a woman in her thirties or forties who had recovered from COVID-19. The source material was PBMCs or T cells enriched from blood (not recorded which). DNA of the CDR3: TGTGCCAGCTCCCGCAGGGGAGTGGAGGAAAAACTGTTTTTT. Protein sequence: CASSRRGVEEKLFF.